This T cell receptor (beta chain) was obtained from a study of response to subunit inactivated influenza vaccine. The table lists this clonotype with a few counts. As yet, its antigen is unknown. An end of the junction differs from the germline gene, which may be a read error. TCRdb redid the calling of the RT-PCR reads with MiXCR, one entry per CDR3 protein. Found here are approximately 520,000 distinct CDR3 sequences, about 25% of them singletons; the top ten hold 1.5% to 2%. Study-wide points: A suggestion made by the authors is that each seasonal influenza vaccination recruits few new T cells.

The sequencing here drew on CD4+ T cells sorted from PBMCs, taken roughly 5 days after vaccination. This clonotype was sampled from a man aged 50-60 years who received an inactivated influenza vaccine.

The CDR3 loop reads CASSPGTGRVGGETQYF. The CDR3 DNA is TGTGCTAGCAGCCCCGGGACGGGGAGAGTTGGAGGAGAGACCCAGTACTTC. The chain couples TRBV7-7 to TRBJ2-5, with D perhaps matching TRBD1 or TRBD2 (5 bases each). Germline lookup yields CDR1 SSHAT and CDR2 FNYEAQ (reference sequence). The CDR3 runs to 17 residues.